The source of this T cell receptor beta chain is a study of shared clonotypes between healthy human individuals. Positively selected for CCR7, the CD45RO-negative cells used as naive CD8 cells excluded terminally differentiated effector memory CD45RA+ cells. Libraries were prepared by immunoSEQ multiplex PCR; TCRdb keeps only in-frame clonotypes and omits some of them. The sample lists about 2.1 million clones, 85% to 95% occurring once. The sequencing sample was made of naive CD8+ T cells from PBMCs. This receptor was obtained from a man younger than 35 in good health. Some clones in this sample may be carry-over from other donors' samples.

The CDR3 protein is CASSPPGGTASYEQYF. CDR3 coding DNA: TGTGCCAGCTCACCACCGGGCGGGACAGCTTCCTACGAGCAGTACTTC. The chain uses TRBV18 and TRBJ2-7, with a possible D match to TRBD1 (7 bases). The CDR3 contains 16 residues. The V end was cut by 0 bases, the J end by 1 base, with 13 bases between. CDR1 is KGHSH, CDR2 LQKENI, per germline.